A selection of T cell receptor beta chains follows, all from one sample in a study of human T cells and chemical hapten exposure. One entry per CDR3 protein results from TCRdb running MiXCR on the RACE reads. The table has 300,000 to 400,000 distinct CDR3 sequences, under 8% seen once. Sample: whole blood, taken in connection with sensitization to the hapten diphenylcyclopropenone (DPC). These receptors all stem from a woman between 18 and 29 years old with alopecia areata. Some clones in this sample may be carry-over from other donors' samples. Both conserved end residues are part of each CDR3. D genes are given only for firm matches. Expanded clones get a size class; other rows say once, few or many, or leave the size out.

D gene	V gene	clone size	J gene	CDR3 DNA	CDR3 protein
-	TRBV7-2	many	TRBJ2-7	TGTGCCAGCAGCTCCCGACCAGGTTCCGCTCGCTCCTACGAGCAGTACTTC	CASSSRPGSARSYEQYF
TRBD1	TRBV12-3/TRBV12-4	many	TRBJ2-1	TGTGCCAGCAGCGGACAGGGGGCTGGCAATGAGCAGTTCTTC	CASSGQGAGNEQFF
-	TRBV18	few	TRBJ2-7	TGTGCCAGCTCACCAGGGGTTCCATCGTACGAGCAGTACTTC	CASSPGVPSYEQYF
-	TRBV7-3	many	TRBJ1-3	TGTGCCAGCAGCTTCGGGCGGGGAAACACCATATATTTT	CASSFGRGNTIYF
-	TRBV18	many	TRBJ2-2	TGTGCCAGCTCACCCCCTTCGGGACTCCTGAACACCGGGGAGCTGTTTTTT	CASSPPSGLLNTGELFF
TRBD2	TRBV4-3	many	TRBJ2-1	TGCGCCAGCAGCAACCGAAACGCGGGGGGGCTGGGTGAGCAGTTCTTC	CASSNRNAGGLGEQFF
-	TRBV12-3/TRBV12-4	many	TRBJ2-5	TGTGCCAGCAGTATGGGACTGAACCAAGAGACCCAGTACTTC	CASSMGLNQETQYF
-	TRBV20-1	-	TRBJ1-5	TGCAGTGCTAGAGATCCGGGTCAGCCCCAGCATTTT	CSARDPGQPQHF
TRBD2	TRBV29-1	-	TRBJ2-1	TGCAGCGTCGGGAGACTAGCGGGGAATGAGCAGTTCTTC	CSVGRLAGNEQFF
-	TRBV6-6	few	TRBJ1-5	TGTGCCAGCAGTTACAACGGACCTTATCAGCCCCAGCATTTT	CASSYNGPYQPQHF
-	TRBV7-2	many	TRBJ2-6	TGTGCCAGCAGCTCCTTGCGGGGCCTATCCTCTGGGGCCAACGTCCTGACTTTC	CASSSLRGLSSGANVLTF
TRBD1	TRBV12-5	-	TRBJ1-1	TGTGCTAGTGGTTTGGGTGGGACAGGGGGTCCGACTTTCTTT	CASGLGGTGGPTFF
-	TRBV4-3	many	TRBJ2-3	TGCGCCAGCAGCCAAGTGGGGGGATCTAGCACAGATACGCAGTATTTT	CASSQVGGSSTDTQYF
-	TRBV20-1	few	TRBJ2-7	TGCAGTGCTAGAACGAGGGGATTACCCTACGAGCAGTACTTC	CSARTRGLPYEQYF
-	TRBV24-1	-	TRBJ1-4	TGTGCCACCGCAGATGAAAAACTGTTTTTT	CATADEKLFF
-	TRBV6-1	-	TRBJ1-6	TGTGCCAGCAGTGCCCTCCTAAGCACTGGCTCCTATAATTCACCCCTCCACTTT	CASSALLSTGSYNSPLHF
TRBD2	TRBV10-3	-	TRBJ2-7	TGTGCCATCTCTAGCGGGACTCTAGACGAGCAGTACTTC	CAISSGTLDEQYF
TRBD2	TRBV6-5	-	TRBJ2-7	TGTGCCAGCAGTTACTCAACAGCGGGGTCCGGCGAGCAGTACTTC	CASSYSTAGSGEQYF
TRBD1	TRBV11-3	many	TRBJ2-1	TGTGCCAGCAGCGCCCGACAGGGGTACAATGAGCAGTTCTTC	CASSARQGYNEQFF
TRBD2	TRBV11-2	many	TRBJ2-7	TGTGCCAGCAGCTTAACTAGCGGGGCATCAGTCGAGCAGTACTTC	CASSLTSGASVEQYF
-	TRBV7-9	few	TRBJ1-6	TGTGCCAGCAGTCCAGACACGTCCGATTCACCCCTCCACTTT	CASSPDTSDSPLHF
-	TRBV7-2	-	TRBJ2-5	TGTGCCAGCAGCTTCAGCAGCGGTTACCAAGAGACCCAGTACTTC	CASSFSSGYQETQYF
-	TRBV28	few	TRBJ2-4	TGTGCCATAGGGACACCCGGAGGCAAAAACATTCAGTACTTC	CAIGTPGGKNIQYF
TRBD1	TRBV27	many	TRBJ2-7	TGTGCCAGCAGTTCTCGGACAGGGGGGGACGAGCAGTACTTC	CASSSRTGGDEQYF
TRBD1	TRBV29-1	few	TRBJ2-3	TGCAGCGTGGACAGGGGCGCGTACACAGATACGCAGTATTTT	CSVDRGAYTDTQYF
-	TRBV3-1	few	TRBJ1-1	TGTGCCAGCAGCCAAGATTCGGGAGTTCAGGACGCTTTCTTT	CASSQDSGVQDAFF
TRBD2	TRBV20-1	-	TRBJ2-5	TGCAGTGCTCCCCGTCTAGAGCGGGGGGGAGAGACCCAGTACTTC	CSAPRLERGGETQYF
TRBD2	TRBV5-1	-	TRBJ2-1	TGCGCCAGCAGCTTGGACGGAAATATGGCGGGGGTATACAATGAGCAGTTCTTC	CASSLDGNMAGVYNEQFF
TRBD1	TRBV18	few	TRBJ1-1	TGTGCCAGCTCACTCAGACAGGGAAGGAACACTGAAGCTTTCTTT	CASSLRQGRNTEAFF
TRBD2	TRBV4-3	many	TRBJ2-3	TGCGCCAGCAGCCAAGAATCTACTAGCGGTTCTAGCACAGATACGCAGTATTTT	CASSQESTSGSSTDTQYF
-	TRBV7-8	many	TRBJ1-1	TGTGCCAGCAGCCCTCGAGTCAGGGCCGCACTTTCCGAAGCTTTCTTT	CASSPRVRAALSEAFF
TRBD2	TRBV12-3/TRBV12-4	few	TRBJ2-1	TGTGCCAGCACCCCCGGGGGGTTCTACAATGAGCAGTTCTTC	CASTPGGFYNEQFF
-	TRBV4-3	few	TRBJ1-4	TGCGCCAGCAGCCAAGACAGGCGGTCAACTAATGAAAAACTGTTTTTT	CASSQDRRSTNEKLFF
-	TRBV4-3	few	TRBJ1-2	TGCGCCAGCAGCCGATTCCGGGACTCGGGCTATGGCTACACCTTC	CASSRFRDSGYGYTF
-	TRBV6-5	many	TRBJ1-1	TGTGCCAGCAGCCAAGGACGGTTGAACACTGAAGCTTTCTTT	CASSQGRLNTEAFF
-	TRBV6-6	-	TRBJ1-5	TGTGCCAGCAGTTACTCACGGAGTTATCAGCCCCAGCATTTT	CASSYSRSYQPQHF
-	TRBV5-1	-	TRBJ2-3	TGCGCCAGCAGCTTGGATCCGTGGACAGATACGCAGTATTTT	CASSLDPWTDTQYF
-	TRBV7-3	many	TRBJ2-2	TGTGCCAGCAGCCCCCAACCTGCCAGCGCCGGGGAGCTGTTTTTT	CASSPQPASAGELFF
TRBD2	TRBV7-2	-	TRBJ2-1	TGTGCCAGCAGCTTAGAGAGCGGGGTAGCAGCTAAGCAGTTCTTC	CASSLESGVAAKQFF
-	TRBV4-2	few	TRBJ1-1	TGTGCCAGCAGCCAAGAAGGACGGAGACGGGCGGCTTTGAACACTGAAGCTTTCTTT	CASSQEGRRRAALNTEAFF
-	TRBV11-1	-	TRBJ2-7	TGTGCCAGCAGCTTGCGGGGAAATCACTACGAGCAGTACTTC	CASSLRGNHYEQYF
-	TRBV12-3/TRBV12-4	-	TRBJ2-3	TGTGCCAGCAGCCTTCCCCCGGCCACAGATACGCAGTATTTT	CASSLPPATDTQYF
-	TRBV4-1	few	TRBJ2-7	TGCGCCAGCAGCCAAGTAACCCCCTACGAGCAGTACTTC	CASSQVTPYEQYF
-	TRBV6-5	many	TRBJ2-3	TGTGCCAGCAGTTACGGGGGTCCAGATACGCAGTATTTT	CASSYGGPDTQYF
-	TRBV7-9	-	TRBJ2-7	TGTGCCAGCAGCCCGCGGGGGACACACTCCTACGAGCAGTACTTC	CASSPRGTHSYEQYF
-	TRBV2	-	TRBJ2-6	TGTGCCAGCAGTGAAGCTTATACTGGGGCCAACGTCCTGACTTTC	CASSEAYTGANVLTF
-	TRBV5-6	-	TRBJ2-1	TGTGCCAGCAGCTTGGACTTAAGCTCCTACAATGAGCAGTTCTTC	CASSLDLSSYNEQFF
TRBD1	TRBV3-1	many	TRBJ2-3	TGTGCCAGCAGCCATCGGACAGGGTCAAGAACAGATACGCAGTATTTT	CASSHRTGSRTDTQYF
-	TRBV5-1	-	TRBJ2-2	TGCGTCCGGGGGTTTCCCGGGGAGCTGTTTTTT	CVRGFPGELFF
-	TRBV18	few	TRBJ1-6	TGTGCCAGCTCACCATCGCAGGGAGAGAATTCACCCCTCCACTTT	CASSPSQGENSPLHF